The 20 T cell receptor beta chains reported below all come from one sample, sequenced in a study of T cell repertoires in cytomegalovirus infection. TCRdb called the reads again in MiXCR, with one record for every CDR3 protein. Of approximately 490,000 distinct CDR3 sequences in the sample, approximately 10% were seen once. The specimen was PBMCs. The receptors were sampled from a human donor in good health (CMV status not recorded). Some clones in this sample may be carry-over from other donors' samples.

This clonotype was recorded a few times. This sequence joins TRBV2 and TRBJ1-6, with no clear D. CDR1 is SNHLY, CDR2 FYNNEI, per germline. The CDR3 spans 12 residues. V was cut by 10 bases and J by 8 bases, with 12 bases left in between. The CDR3 DNA reads as TGTGCCACCCATTCCGACCATTCACCCCTCCACTTT. It encodes CATHSDHSPLHF.

This clonotype was seen many times. This chain links TRBV11-2 with TRBJ1-1; 9 nucleotides agree with TRBD1. V trimming: 1 base; J trimming: 11 bases; junction bases outside the gene matches: 14. This CDR3 contains 16 residues. Germline CDR1 SGHAT, CDR2 FQNNGV. CDR3 nucleotide sequence: TGTGCCAGCAGCTTAGCCTCCCTCGGACAGGGGAGGGGTGCTTTCTTT. Translation: CASSLASLGQGRGAFF.

This clonotype was observed at least ten times. The chain carries TRBV9 and TRBJ2-3; 12 nucleotides match TRBD2. Germline V gene sequence: CDR1 SGDLS, CDR2 YYNGEE. The CDR3 consists of 16 residues. After removal of 4 bases from V and 2 bases from J, the junction contained 5 bases not matched to a gene. The CDR3 DNA is TGTGCCAGCAGCCCCCTAGCGGGAGGGCCCACAGATACGCAGTATTTT. Its translation is CASSPLAGGPTDTQYF.

This clonotype was counted between two and nine times. The chain has TRBV12-3 or TRBV12-4 and TRBJ2-7; 7 bases are shared with TRBD2. V was clipped by 7 bases and J by 1 base; unmatched bases: 13. The CDR3 covers 16 residues. CDR3 in amino acids: CASTLRERGRSYEQYF. The CDR3 bases are TGTGCCAGCACCCTCCGAGAGCGCGGGAGATCCTACGAGCAGTACTTC.

The gene calls are TRBV29-1 and TRBJ1-2; tentatively, D is TRBD1 (6 bases). V was shortened by 5 bases and J by 5 bases, with 21 bases between the two germline ends. CDR1 is SQVTM, CDR2 ANQGSEA, per germline. CDR3 length: 15 residues. The CDR3 DNA sequence: TGCAGCGTTTGTCCACTAGGGGGGATTCGGTATGGCTACACCTTC. Translating it yields CSVCPLGGIRYGYTF.

This clonotype was counted many times. The chain has TRBV5-5 and TRBJ1-1, with D unresolved. V dropped 2 bases and J dropped 4 bases, with 15 bases sitting between them. CDR1 and CDR2 from the germline V gene are SGHKS and YYEKEE (reference sequence). The length of the CDR3 is 15 residues. DNA for the CDR3: TGTGCCAGCAGCTTCCGTTTACCGGCGGGCACTGAAGCTTTCTTT. It specifies CASSFRLPAGTEAFF.

This clonotype was seen at least ten times. V gene TRBV6-1 combines with J gene TRBJ2-7; D is uncertain. The CDR3 is 13 amino acids. The ends were cut back, 7 bases at V and 2 bases at J, with 12 bases in the middle. Germline CDR1 and CDR2: MNHNS and SASEGT. The DNA of the CDR3 is TGTGCCAGCAAGTTCGGGCCTACCTACGAGCAGTACTTC. It is translated as CASKFGPTYEQYF.

This clonotype has a count of ten or more. J is TRBJ2-7 and V is TRBV18; 11 bases are a match to TRBD2. The junction had 0 bases not matched to a gene; V was cut back by 3 bases and J by 5 bases. Looked up from germline, CDR1 is KGHSH and CDR2 is LQKENI. This CDR3 comprises 13 residues. The CDR3 DNA sequence: TGTGCCAGCTCACCGGGACTAGCGGACGAGCAGTACTTC. Translating gives CASSPGLADEQYF.

The chain carries TRBV14 and TRBJ2-1, with D tentatively TRBD1 (6 bases). The CDR3 has 16 residues. Germline-derived CDR1 and CDR2 are SGHDN and FVKESK. V lost 1 base and J lost 4, with 14 bases in between. CDR3 protein: CASSQGNRAIYNEQFF. The CDR3 DNA sequence: TGTGCCAGCAGCCAAGGTAACAGGGCTATATACAATGAGCAGTTCTTC.

This clonotype has a count of ten or more. The V gene is TRBV12-3 or TRBV12-4, the J gene TRBJ2-5; weak D call: TRBD2 (5 bases). V lost 6 bases and J lost 7, with 15 bases in between. The CDR3 is made up of 13 amino acids. The CDR3 nucleotides read TGTGCCAGCAGGGACTCCTATTATGTGACCCAGTACTTC. Protein: CASRDSYYVTQYF.

V is TRBV27 and J is TRBJ2-7; D unclear. This CDR3 is 14 amino acids long. In germline, CDR1 is MNHEY, CDR2 SMNVEV (reference sequence). Between the trimmed V and J ends, which lost 4 bases and 1 base, there was a span of 11 bases. As DNA, the CDR3 is TGTGCCAGCAGTTCCCGGAAAAGATCCTACGAGCAGTACTTC. It translates to CASSSRKRSYEQYF.

This clonotype has at least ten counts. The rearrangement links TRBV6-5 to TRBJ1-3; no firm D call. Trimming removed 7 bases from V and 0 bases from J, with 13 bases in between. Germline CDR1 reads MNHEY; CDR2 reads SVGAGI. The length of the CDR3 is 15 residues. The CDR3 loop reads CASTLSGNSGNTIYF. The CDR3 DNA reads TGTGCCAGCACCCTCTCCGGAAACTCTGGAAACACCATATATTTT.

This clonotype occurred many times. The chain has TRBV7-3 and TRBJ1-2, with D maybe TRBD1 (5 bases). This CDR3 contains 16 residues. Trimming left V 5 bases short and J 8 bases short, with 24 bases between. Germline-derived CDR1 and CDR2 are SGHTA and FQGTGA. As DNA, the CDR3 is TGTGCCAGCAGCGCTGGACAAATCCTCCCACTACTGGGCTACACCTTC. Protein: CASSAGQILPLLGYTF. Full variable domain (remainder filled in from reference TRBV7-3 and TRBJ1-2): GAGVSQTPSNKVTEKGKYVELRCDPISGHTALYWYRQSLGQGPEFLIYFQGTGAADDSGLPNDRFFAVRPEGSVSTLKIQRTERGDSAVYLCASSAGQILPLLGYTFGSGTRLTVV.

The rearrangement links TRBV6-5 to TRBJ2-1, with 7 bases matching TRBD1. This CDR3 comprises 15 residues. Germline-derived CDR1 and CDR2 are MNHEY and SVGAGI. Losses at the gene ends were 2 bases for V and 5 bases for J; bases not matched to a gene: 6. The DNA for the CDR3 is TGTGCCAGCAGTTACAGACAGGGTGGCAACAATGAGCAGTTCTTC. Encoded protein: CASSYRQGGNNEQFF.

This clonotype was seen a few times. At one of its ends the junction is not consistent with the germline gene, which may arise from a read error. The chain links TRBV18 to TRBJ2-7; D is ambiguous. This CDR3 comprises 15 residues. Germline-derived CDR1 and CDR2 are KGHSH and LQKENI. The CDR3 bases are TGTGCCAACTCACCAAACAGTGGGCCAGGCCACGAGCAGTACTTC. Protein: CANSPNSGPGHEQYF.

This clonotype was seen once. The CDR3: CASSFNGGRGTYEQYF. The CDR3, as DNA: TGTGCCAGCAGTTTTAACGGCGGGCGGGGAACCTACGAGCAGTACTTC. The chain employs TRBV12-3 or TRBV12-4 and TRBJ2-7, with D perhaps TRBD2 (6 bases). V shed 3 bases and J shed 2 bases, with 17 bases lying between them. CDR3 length equals 16 residues.

For this clonotype: A much larger clone differs from this one at a single base, so this may be a read error. V gene TRBV29-1 combines with J gene TRBJ2-7; 7 nucleotides line up with TRBD1. In germline, CDR1 is SQVTM, CDR2 ANQGSEA. V lost 4 bases, J lost 5 bases, and 11 bases stayed unmatched. The CDR3 contains 14 residues. DNA for the CDR3: TGCAGCGTTGCTAGGGGGCTTGGGACCGACGAGCAGTACTTC. Its protein is CSVARGLGTDEQYF.

This clonotype was counted at least ten times. The chain is built from TRBV19 and TRBJ1-3; no clear D. From germline, CDR1 is LNHDA and CDR2 SQIVND (reference sequence). There are 12 residues in the CDR3. The ends were cut back, 6 bases at V and 1 base at J, with 4 bases in the middle. CDR3 DNA: TGTGCCAGTAGGAGATCTGGAAACACCATATATTTT. Its translation: CASRRSGNTIYF. Complete variable domain (other parts from reference TRBV19 and TRBJ1-3): DGGITQSPKYLFRKEGQNVTLSCEQNLNHDAMYWYRQDPGQGLRLIYYSQIVNDFQKGDIAEGYSVSREKKESFPLTVTSAQKNPTAFYLCASRRSGNTIYFGEGSWLTVV.

At least ten counts were recorded for this clonotype. J is TRBJ2-1 and V is TRBV4-1, with D perhaps TRBD1 (5 bases). Trimming removed 2 bases at V and 0 bases at J, with 26 bases between. CDR3 length: 21 amino acids. The germline V gene has CDR1 MGHRA and CDR2 YSYEKL. The CDR3 nucleotides read TGCGCCAGCAGCCAATTTTGGGGCACCTCATTGGGCCAAAGCTCCTACAATGAGCAGTTCTTC. Amino acids: CASSQFWGTSLGQSSYNEQFF.

This clonotype was counted ten times or more. The genes are TRBV20-1 and TRBJ2-6; 9 nucleotides match TRBD1. The CDR3 spans 16 residues. Germline loops: CDR1 DFQATT, CDR2 SNEGSKA (reference sequence). Trimming took 6 bases from V and 0 from J; bases not matched to a gene: 6. CDR3 region: CSAEQGARSGANVLTF. The DNA for the CDR3 is TGCAGTGCCGAACAGGGGGCGCGCTCTGGGGCCAACGTCCTGACTTTC.